This T cell receptor (beta chain) is from a study of T cell responses to AZD1222 COVID-19 vaccine (dated by TCRdb to the early 2020s). Looking at the study overall: AZD1222 recipients with second doses at about 4 weeks or about 12 weeks were pooled, because spike-specific TCR depth and breadth did not differ between schedules. A total of approximately 240 trial participants underwent TCR sequencing, of whom about 200 received two doses of AZD1222 and approximately 25 received two doses of the MenACWY control vaccine. Trial participants were enrolled by age into subgroups of 18-55, 56-69 and 70-plus years, and around 150, 29 and 61 TCR-sequenced participants, respectively, were included in these subgroups.

Taken with the paper, the label for time point translates to: baseline before first vaccination. Vaccinee samples were obtained from the UK trials COV001 and COV002, which included a single-blind randomized controlled phase 2/3 trial of AZD1222 (ChAdOx1 nCoV-19) in healthy adults. For TCRbeta chain sequencing, PBMC samples were collected from trial participants at day 0 and at day 28 after the second dose. The CDR3 regions of human TCRbeta chains were subjected to immunosequencing. Processing in the source paper ran as follows. Repertoire TCRs were checked for matches against a reference library of SARS-CoV-2-specific TCRs that had been generated using the MIRA antigen-specificity platform. Breadth meant the fraction of unique TCRs that were SARS-CoV-2-associated, whereas depth meant the fraction of total T cells that were SARS-CoV-2-associated. Using the MIRA data, every spike-specific TCR was mapped to the spike region that the TCR reacted to and assigned to either a CD4 or a CD8 class. Log10-transformed breadth and depth values were compared by one-way ANOVA with Sidak's multiple comparisons tests. The table comes from immuneACCESS by way of TCRdb, which keeps in-frame sequences with V and J called. Part of the clones is missing from these tables; in studies checked, under half for an unresolved V gene and the rest for unknown reasons. V and J calls and clone size are those listed in that table; D and trimming were worked out from the DNA. The sample records about 140,000 clones, around 91% of which are singletons. The ten largest make up around 5% of the sample.

Notes on this clone: No antigen is known for it. No much larger clone exists at a distance of one base, and base qualities are not known.

Overall results and qualifications from the work: Spike-specific TCR breadth and depth rose significantly after two AZD1222 doses compared with day 0 and with MenACWY recipients. The vaccine-associated CD4 TCRs covered the entire spike protein, and the dominant responses fell in regions 160-218 and 743-854. Nearly half of unique spike-specific TCRs reportedly recognized epitopes outside regions mutated in the B.1.351 and B.1.1.7 variants. Conclusions about previously exposed vaccinees were limited because only six AZD1222 recipients were SARS-CoV-2 seropositive at baseline. Because no day 14 peak-response samples were available, the repertoires could be characterized only after the peak T cell response. The 56-69-year group was small, and its depth increase did not reach significance, likely because of low power. Participants were mostly white British and included more females than males, and it was suggested by the authors that clonal diversity may have been underestimated.

Sample: peripheral blood, taken on day 0 of AZD1222 vaccination. This TCR was recovered from an adult in good health.

Here is the DNA: TGCGCCAGCAGTGAATCCCGCCGGAGTAGCGGATACAATGAGCAGTTCTTC. This encodes CASSESRRSSGYNEQFF. The rearrangement combines TRBV10-1 with TRBJ2-1; TRBD2 is perhaps the D gene, given 6 matching bases. V and J lose 3 bases and 4 bases, and a span of 19 bases separates them. The cysteine opens and the phenylalanine closes a CDR3 of 17 amino acids. Left in the record is the CDR3 DNA by itself, 51 bases read in frame from the first base. CDR1 and CDR2, looked up from the germline V gene (reference sequence), are WNHNN and SYGVQD.